The clone carrying this T cell receptor beta chain was recorded once. Its antigen is not identified. The PCR contained 60 Vbeta and 13 Jbeta primers. Assay used: immunoSEQ multiplex PCR; TCRdb lists only in-frame clones, some missing. The table includes about 210,000 clones, around four fifths detected once. These data are taken from a study of cytomegalovirus exposure and HLA in healthy donors. Study-wide background: Of the donors genotyped, about 410 in all, about 80% fell in the Caucasian-associated ancestry cluster. Study observations and caveats: What a later analysis reportedly showed was that an Asian-associated ancestry cluster had fewer N-insertions than the approximately 670-donor mean. Altogether, some 170 TCR beta chains were recorded as cytomegalovirus-associated.

The sample taken for sequencing was PBMCs. This TCR came from a boy aged 5 to 17 in good health and CMV-seronegative.

DNA of the CDR3: TGTGCCAGCTCACCTATGGCCTGGGGGCAGCCCTACGAGCAGTACTTC. This sequence encodes CASSPMAWGQPYEQYF. The rearrangement uses TRBV18 and TRBJ2-7; maybe TRBD1 (6 bases). This CDR3 is built from 16 residues. The germline V gene encodes CDR1 KGHSH and CDR2 LQKENI. V dropped 3 bases and J dropped 2 bases, with 17 bases sitting between them.